This TCR beta chain was identified during a study of blood T cell repertoires in COVID-19. Study-wide context: Sites across the United States, Italy and Spain contributed samples from acute and convalescent COVID-19.

Deletions cut 5 bases from V and 3 bases from J, with 12 bases between. The CDR3 covers 14 residues. The germline V gene has CDR1 SGHAT and CDR2 FQNNGV. The table came from immunoSEQ multiplex PCR; TCRdb's copy has only in-frame clones and leaves some out. The repertoire holds some 65,000 clones, with 74% as singletons. The chain combines TRBV11-2 with TRBJ2-3, with no clear D. The sequence derives from a woman aged 80 or over with acute or convalescent COVID-19. What was sequenced was peripheral blood. DNA of the CDR3: TGTGCCAGCAGCCCTACGGAAGCGACAGATACGCAGTATTTT. Translation gives CASSPTEATDTQYF.